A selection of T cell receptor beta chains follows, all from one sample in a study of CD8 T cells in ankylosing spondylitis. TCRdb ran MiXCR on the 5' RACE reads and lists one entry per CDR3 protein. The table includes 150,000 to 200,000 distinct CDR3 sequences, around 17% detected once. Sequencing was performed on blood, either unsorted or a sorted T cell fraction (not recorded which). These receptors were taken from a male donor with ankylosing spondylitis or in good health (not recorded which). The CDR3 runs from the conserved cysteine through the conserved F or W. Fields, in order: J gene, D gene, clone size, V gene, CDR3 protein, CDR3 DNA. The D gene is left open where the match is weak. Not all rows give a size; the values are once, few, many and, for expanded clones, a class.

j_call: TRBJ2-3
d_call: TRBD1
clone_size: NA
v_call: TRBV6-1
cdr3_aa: CASSPHRGSSDTQYF
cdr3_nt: TGTGCCAGCAGCCCTCACAGGGGGTCCTCAGATACGCAGTATTTT

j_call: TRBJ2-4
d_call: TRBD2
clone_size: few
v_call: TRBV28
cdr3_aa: CASSPGLAGDRNIQYF
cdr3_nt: TGTGCCAGCAGTCCAGGACTAGCGGGTGATAGAAACATTCAGTACTTC

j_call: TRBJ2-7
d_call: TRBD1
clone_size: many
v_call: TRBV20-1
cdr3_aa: CSAPSPGTGLYEQYF
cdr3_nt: TGCAGTGCTCCCTCTCCCGGGACAGGACTCTACGAGCAGTACTTC

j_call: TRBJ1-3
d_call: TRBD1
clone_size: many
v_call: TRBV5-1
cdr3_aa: CASSQRTGSGNTIYF
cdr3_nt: TGCGCCAGCAGCCAACGGACAGGGTCTGGAAACACCATATATTTT

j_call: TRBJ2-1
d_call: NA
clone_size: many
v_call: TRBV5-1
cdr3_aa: CASSSLGERYNEQFF
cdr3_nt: TGCGCCAGCAGCTCCCTGGGGGAAAGGTATAATGAGCAGTTCTTC

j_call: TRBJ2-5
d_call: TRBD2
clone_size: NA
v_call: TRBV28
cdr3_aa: CASSAGFGLAQETQYF
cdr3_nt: TGTGCCAGCAGCGCGGGCTTTGGACTAGCCCAAGAGACCCAGTACTTC

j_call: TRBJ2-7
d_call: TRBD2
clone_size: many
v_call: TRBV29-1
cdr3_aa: CSVSGTSASYEQYF
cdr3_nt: TGCAGCGTCTCCGGGACTAGCGCATCCTACGAGCAGTACTTC

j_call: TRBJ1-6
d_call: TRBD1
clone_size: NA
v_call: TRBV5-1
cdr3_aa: CASSTGTGLAPLHF
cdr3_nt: TGCGCCAGCAGCACCGGGACAGGGTTGGCACCCCTCCACTTT

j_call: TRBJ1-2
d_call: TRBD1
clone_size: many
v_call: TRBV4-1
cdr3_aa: CASSHPTGGSGYTF
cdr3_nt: TGCGCCAGCAGCCACCCGACAGGGGGCTCTGGCTACACCTTC

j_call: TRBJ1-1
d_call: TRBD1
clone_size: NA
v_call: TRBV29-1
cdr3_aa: CSVERNSQGAFF
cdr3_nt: TGCAGCGTTGAAAGGAATTCACAGGGGGCTTTCTTT

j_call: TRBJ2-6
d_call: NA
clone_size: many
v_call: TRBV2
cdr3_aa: CASSEVWISGANVLTF
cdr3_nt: TGTGCCAGCAGTGAAGTATGGATCTCTGGGGCCAACGTCCTGACTTTC

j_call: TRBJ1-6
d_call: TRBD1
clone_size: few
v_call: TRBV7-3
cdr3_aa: CASSSTGDSPLHF
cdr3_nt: TGTGCCAGCAGTTCCACAGGGGATTCACCCCTCCACTTT

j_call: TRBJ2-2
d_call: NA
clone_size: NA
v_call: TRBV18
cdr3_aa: CASSHNKNTGELFF
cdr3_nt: TGTGCCAGCTCACATAACAAGAACACCGGGGAGCTGTTTTTT

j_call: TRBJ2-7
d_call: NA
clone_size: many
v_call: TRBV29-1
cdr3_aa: CSAADRTYEQYF
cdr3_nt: TGCAGCGCCGCCGACAGAACCTACGAGCAGTACTTC

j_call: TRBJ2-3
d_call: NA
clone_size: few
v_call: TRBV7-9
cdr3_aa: CASSLKRELLTDTQYF
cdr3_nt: TGTGCCAGCAGCTTAAAACGGGAGTTACTAACAGATACGCAGTATTTT

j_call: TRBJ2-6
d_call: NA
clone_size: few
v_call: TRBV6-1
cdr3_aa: CASKRQSSSGANVLTF
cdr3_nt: TGTGCCAGCAAACGACAAAGCAGCTCTGGGGCCAACGTCCTGACTTTC

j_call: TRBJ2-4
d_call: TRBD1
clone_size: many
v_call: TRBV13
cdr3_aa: CASSSRGQGVSKNIQYF
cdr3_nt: TGTGCCAGCAGCTCCAGGGGACAGGGGGTATCCAAAAACATTCAGTACTTC

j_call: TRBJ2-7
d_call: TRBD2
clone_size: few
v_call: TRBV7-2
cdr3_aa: CASSWGLAGGYEQYF
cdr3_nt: TGTGCCAGCAGCTGGGGACTAGCGGGGGGCTACGAGCAGTACTTC

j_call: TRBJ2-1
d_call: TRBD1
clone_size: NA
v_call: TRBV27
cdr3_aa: CASSLDRVHNNEQFF
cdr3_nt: TGTGCCAGCAGTCTAGACAGGGTGCATAACAATGAGCAGTTCTTC

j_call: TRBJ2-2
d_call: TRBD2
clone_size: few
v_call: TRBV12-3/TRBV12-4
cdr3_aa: CASRLRLAGPGELFF
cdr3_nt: TGTGCCAGCAGGCTCCGACTAGCGGGACCCGGGGAGCTGTTTTTT

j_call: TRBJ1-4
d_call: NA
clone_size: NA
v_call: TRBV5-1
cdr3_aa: CASSLIGSNEKLFF
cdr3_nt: TGCGCCAGCAGCTTGATAGGATCCAATGAAAAACTGTTTTTT

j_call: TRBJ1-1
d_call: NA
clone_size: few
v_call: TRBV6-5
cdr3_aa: CASSYSILVNTEAFF
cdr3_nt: TGTGCCAGCAGTTACTCGATTTTGGTGAACACTGAAGCTTTCTTT

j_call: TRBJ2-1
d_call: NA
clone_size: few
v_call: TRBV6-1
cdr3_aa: CASSDRRGSYNEQFF
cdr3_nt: TGTGCCAGCAGTGACCGGCGGGGCTCCTACAATGAGCAGTTCTTC

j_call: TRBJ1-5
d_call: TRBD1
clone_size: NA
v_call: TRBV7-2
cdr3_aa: CASSSGQGYSNQPQHF
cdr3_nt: TGTGCCAGCAGCTCGGGACAGGGATATAGCAATCAGCCCCAGCATTTT

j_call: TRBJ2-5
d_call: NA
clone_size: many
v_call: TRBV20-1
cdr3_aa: CSARVGPKETQYF
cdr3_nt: TGCAGTGCTCGGGTGGGGCCTAAAGAGACCCAGTACTTC

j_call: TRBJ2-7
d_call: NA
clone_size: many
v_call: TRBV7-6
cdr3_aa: CASSQGSYEQYF
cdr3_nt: TGTGCCAGCAGCCAAGGGTCGTACGAGCAGTACTTC

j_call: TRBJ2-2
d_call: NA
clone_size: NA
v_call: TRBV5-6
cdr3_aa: CASSLWRPKRELFF
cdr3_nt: TGTGCCAGCAGCTTGTGGCGGCCCAAACGGGAGCTGTTTTTT

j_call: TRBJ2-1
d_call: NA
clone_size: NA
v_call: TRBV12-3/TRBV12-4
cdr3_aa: CASSRGGTSYNEQFF
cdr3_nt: TGTGCCAGCAGCCGTGGGGGTACCTCCTACAATGAGCAGTTCTTC

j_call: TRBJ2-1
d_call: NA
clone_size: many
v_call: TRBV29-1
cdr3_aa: CSVQGGSYNEQFF
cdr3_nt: TGCAGCGTTCAAGGGGGCTCCTACAATGAGCAGTTCTTC

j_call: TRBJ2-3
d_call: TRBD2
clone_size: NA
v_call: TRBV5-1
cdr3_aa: CASSLPLVLAGSTDTQYF
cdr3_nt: TGCGCCAGCAGCTTGCCTTTGGTGTTAGCGGGAAGCACAGATACGCAGTATTTT

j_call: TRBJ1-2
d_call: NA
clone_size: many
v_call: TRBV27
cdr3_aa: CASSTKRGGDYGYTF
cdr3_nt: TGTGCCAGCAGTACCAAGAGGGGGGGCGACTATGGCTACACCTTC

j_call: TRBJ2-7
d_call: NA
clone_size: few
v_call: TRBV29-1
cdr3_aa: CSVQVRFGEQYF
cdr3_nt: TGCAGCGTTCAGGTTCGGTTTGGGGAGCAGTACTTC

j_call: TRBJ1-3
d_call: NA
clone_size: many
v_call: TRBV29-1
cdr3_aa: CSAGSAGNTIYF
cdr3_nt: TGCAGCGCCGGTAGCGCTGGAAACACCATATATTTT

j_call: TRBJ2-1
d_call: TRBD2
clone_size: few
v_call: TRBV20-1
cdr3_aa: CSARDRWTSGNFNEQFF
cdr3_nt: TGCAGTGCTAGGGACCGTTGGACTAGCGGGAACTTCAATGAGCAGTTCTTC

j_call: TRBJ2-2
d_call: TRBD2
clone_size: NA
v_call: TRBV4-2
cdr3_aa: CASSPRLADTGELFF
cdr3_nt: TGTGCCAGCAGCCCCCGACTAGCTGACACCGGGGAGCTGTTTTTT

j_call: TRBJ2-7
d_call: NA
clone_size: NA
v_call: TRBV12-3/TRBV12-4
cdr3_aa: CASTASYEQYF
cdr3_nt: TGTGCCAGCACAGCAAGCTACGAGCAGTACTTC

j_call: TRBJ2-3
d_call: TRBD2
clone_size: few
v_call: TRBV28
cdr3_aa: CASSFWTSGRPDTQYF
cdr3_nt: TGTGCCAGCAGTTTTTGGACTAGCGGGAGGCCGGATACGCAGTATTTT

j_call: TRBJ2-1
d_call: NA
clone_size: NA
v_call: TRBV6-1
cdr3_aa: CASRGDTTYNEQFF
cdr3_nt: TGTGCCAGCAGGGGGGACACCACCTACAATGAGCAGTTCTTC

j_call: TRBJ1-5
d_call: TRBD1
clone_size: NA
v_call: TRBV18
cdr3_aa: CASSRGTGVSTQPQHF
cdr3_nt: TGTGCCAGCTCCAGAGGGACAGGGGTCTCGACCCAGCCCCAGCATTTT

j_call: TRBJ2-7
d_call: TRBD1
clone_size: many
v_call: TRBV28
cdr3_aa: CASRLGQGEREQYF
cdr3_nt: TGTGCCAGCAGACTCGGACAGGGTGAGCGCGAGCAGTACTTC

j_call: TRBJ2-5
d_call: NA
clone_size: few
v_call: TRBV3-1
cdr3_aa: CASSQSGLRETQYF
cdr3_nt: TGTGCCAGCAGCCAATCAGGACTAAGAGAGACCCAGTACTTC

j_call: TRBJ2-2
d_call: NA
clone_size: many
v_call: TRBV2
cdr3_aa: CASMRSENTGELFF
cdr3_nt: TGTGCCAGCATGAGAAGCGAAAACACCGGGGAGCTGTTTTTT

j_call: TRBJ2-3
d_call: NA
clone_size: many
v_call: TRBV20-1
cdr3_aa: CSARDGRGDTQYF
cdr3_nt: TGCAGTGCTAGAGATGGTCGGGGGGATACGCAGTATTTT

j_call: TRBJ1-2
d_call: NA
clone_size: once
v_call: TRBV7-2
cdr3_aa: CASSIAGTLLAGYTF
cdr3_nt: TGTGCCAGCAGCATAGCCGGGACACTTTTAGCTGGCTACACCTTC

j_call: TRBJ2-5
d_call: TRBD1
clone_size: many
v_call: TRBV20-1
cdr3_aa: CSADRVSGYF
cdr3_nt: TGCAGTGCCGACAGGGTTTCTGGGTACTTC

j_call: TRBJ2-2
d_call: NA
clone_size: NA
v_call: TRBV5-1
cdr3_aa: CASSPLLGTTFTGELFF
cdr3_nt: TGCGCCAGCAGCCCTCTCTTAGGGACCACTTTCACCGGGGAGCTGTTTTTT

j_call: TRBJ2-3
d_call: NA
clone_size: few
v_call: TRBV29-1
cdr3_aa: CSVEAGTDTQYF
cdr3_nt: TGCAGCGTTGAAGCCGGCACAGATACGCAGTATTTT

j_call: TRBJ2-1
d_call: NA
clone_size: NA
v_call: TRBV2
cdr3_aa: CASSGTGLGLAYNEQFF
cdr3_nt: TGTGCCAGCAGTGGGACCGGGCTAGGTCTGGCCTACAATGAGCAGTTCTTC

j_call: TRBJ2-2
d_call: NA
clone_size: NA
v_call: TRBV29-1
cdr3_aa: CSVELAVTNTGELFF
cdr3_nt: TGCAGCGTTGAATTAGCGGTAACGAACACCGGGGAGCTGTTTTTT

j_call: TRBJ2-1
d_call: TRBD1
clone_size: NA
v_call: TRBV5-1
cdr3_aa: CASSFSRGSYNEQFF
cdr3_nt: TGCGCCAGCAGCTTTAGCAGGGGGTCCTACAATGAGCAGTTCTTC

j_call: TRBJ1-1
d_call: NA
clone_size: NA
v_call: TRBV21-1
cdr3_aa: CASSKGHRNTEAFF
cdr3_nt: TGTGCCAGCAGCAAAGGACACCGGAACACTGAAGCTTTCTTT

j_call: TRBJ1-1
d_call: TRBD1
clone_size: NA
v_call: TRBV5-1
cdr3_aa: CASRDGQDPTEAFF
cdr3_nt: TGCGCCAGCAGGGACGGACAGGACCCCACTGAAGCTTTCTTT

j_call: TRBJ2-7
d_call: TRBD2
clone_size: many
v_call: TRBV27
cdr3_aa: CASSLSIASGRDEQYF
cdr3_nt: TGTGCCAGCAGTTTATCTATCGCTAGCGGGAGGGACGAGCAGTACTTC

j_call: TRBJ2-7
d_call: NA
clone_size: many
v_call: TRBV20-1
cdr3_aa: CSAPGTREQYF
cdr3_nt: TGCAGTGCTCCCGGGACGCGCGAGCAGTACTTC

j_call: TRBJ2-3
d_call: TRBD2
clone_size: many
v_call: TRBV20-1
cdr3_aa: CSAPPAGGTDTQYF
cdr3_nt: TGCAGTGCCCCACCTGCGGGAGGCACAGATACGCAGTATTTT